This TCR beta chain comes out of a study of T cells in Graves' hyperthyroidism and ophthalmopathy. Germline V lookup: CDR1 LNHDA, CDR2 SQIVND (reference sequence). CDR3 length: 15 amino acids. V lost 5 bases to trimming and J lost 3 bases, with 14 bases between them. This clonotype was counted between two and nine times. Its antigen is still unknown. Out of approximately 10 ml of fresh peripheral blood came the PBMCs. Study-wide points: It was a median roughly 6.5 months before onset that the model predicted ophthalmopathy.

The TCR beta CDR3 regions underwent amplification using RNA transcripts as the source. RT-PCR in the first round (using the HTBI primer set) targeted the TCR CDR3. MiXCR, run by TCRdb on the multiplex PCR reads, gives a single entry per CDR3 protein. The data hold more than 550,000 distinct CDR3 sequences, with roughly 17% observed a single time. This TCR was sampled from a man aged 45-65 years with Graves' hyperthyroidism. The sequenced material came from blood. The genes are TRBV19 and TRBJ1-5, with D perhaps matching TRBD1 (5 bases). The CDR3 here is CASSRGRDFNQPQHF. CDR3 nucleotide sequence: TGTGCCAGTAGTCGCGGCAGGGATTTCAATCAGCCCCAGCATTTT.